The 21 T cell receptor beta chains below come from one sample, sequenced in a study of cytomegalovirus exposure and HLA in healthy donors. The assay was immunoSEQ multiplex PCR, and TCRdb's table has in-frame clones only and misses some. This sample has more than 300,000 clones; approximately 90% occur once, and the top ten carry 0.7% to 0.85%. Sample: PBMCs. The receptors were gathered from a woman between 18 and 30 years old in good health and CMV-seronegative.

The V gene is TRBV4-3, the J gene TRBJ1-2; tentative D call: TRBD1 (6 bases). The germline V gene encodes CDR1 LGHNA and CDR2 YSLEER. V was trimmed by 0 bases and J by 0 bases, leaving 11 bases between them. The CDR3 length is 16 residues. CDR3 residues: CASSQDLQGTNYGYTF. CDR3 coding DNA: TGCGCCAGCAGCCAAGATTTGCAGGGGACTAACTATGGCTACACCTTC.

The V and J genes are TRBV15 and TRBJ1-1, with D perhaps matching TRBD1 (6 bases). V gave up 3 bases and J gave up 0 bases, with 11 bases separating them. This CDR3 comprises 15 residues. Per germline, CDR1 LNHNV and CDR2 YYDKDF (reference sequence). This chain's CDR3 is CATSSSPGVNTEAFF. CDR3 nucleotide sequence: TGTGCCACCAGCAGTTCGCCAGGGGTGAACACTGAAGCTTTCTTT.

The chain carries TRBV7-9 and TRBJ2-2, with 7 bases fitting TRBD1. V was pared by 5 bases and J by 1 base, with 13 bases of the junction left unmatched. CDR3 size: 18 residues. Germline V gene lookup returns CDR1 SEHNR and CDR2 FQNEAQ (reference sequence). The CDR3 sequence is CASSETLTGVRNTGELFF. The CDR3 DNA reads TGTGCCAGCAGCGAAACGTTAACAGGGGTCCGGAACACCGGGGAGCTGTTTTTT.

This clone was seen only once. The chain employs TRBV9 and TRBJ1-5; 8 positions agree with TRBD1. V was pared by 6 bases and J by 6 bases, with 8 bases of the junction left unmatched. The CDR3 consists of 14 residues. CDR1 and CDR2 from the germline V gene are SGDLS and YYNGEE. CDR3 loop: CASTGRTGRQPQHF. CDR3 DNA sequence: TGTGCCAGCACCGGCCGGACAGGGCGTCAGCCCCAGCATTTT.

The count of this clone is one. CDR3 sequence: CASSKKYQRRSGYTGQFF. The CDR3 coding sequence is TGTGCCAGCAGCAAAAAATACCAACGCCGTAGCGGGTATACAGGGCAGTTCTTC. The chain recombines TRBV21-1 with TRBJ2-1; the DNA was not compared with TRBD2, the D call given in the table. TRBV21-1 constitutes a pseudogene. The CDR3 length is 18 residues.

The V call is TRBV20-1, the J call TRBJ2-7; 7 nucleotides line up with TRBD2. The CDR3 has 11 amino acids. V dropped 5 bases and J dropped 13; count of bases not matched to a gene: 11. Germline V gene sequence: CDR1 DFQATT, CDR2 SNEGSKA (reference sequence). CDR3 sequence (DNA): TGCAGTGCTCGGGACGGGACTACAAATTACTTC. Translating it yields CSARDGTTNYF.

The chain has TRBV6-1 and TRBJ2-5; D is perhaps TRBD1 (6 bases). The V gene's germline CDR1 is MNHNS and CDR2 SASEGT. There are 14 residues in the CDR3. Trimming cost V 3 bases and J 5 bases, with 13 bases left between them. The CDR3 region has the DNA TGTGCCAGCAGTGAGGGCAGGGGTTTGGAGACCCAGTACTTC. This translates into CASSEGRGLETQYF.

The chain joins TRBV6-1 to TRBJ2-7; 7 nucleotides line up with TRBD1. Germline assignment: CDR1 MNHNS and CDR2 SASEGT. This CDR3 is built from 15 residues. J was trimmed by 0 bases and V by 7 bases; bases with no gene match: 9. This chain's CDR3 is CASTRVGDSSYEQYF. CDR3 DNA sequence: TGTGCCAGCACTCGCGTAGGGGACAGCTCCTACGAGCAGTACTTC.

The rearrangement links TRBV9 to TRBJ2-2; weak D call: TRBD1 (5 bases). V gave up 3 bases and J gave up 4 bases, with 16 bases separating them. Germline CDR1 reads SGDLS; CDR2 reads YYNGEE. The CDR3 sequence is 16 residues long. Written as DNA, the CDR3 is TGTGCCAGCAGCGAGCATCAGGGCGTAACCACCGGGGAGCTGTTTTTT. Encoded protein: CASSEHQGVTTGELFF.

The J gene is TRBJ2-1, the V gene TRBV5-1; the match to TRBD2 covers 14 bases. Germline V gene lookup returns CDR1 SGHRS and CDR2 YFSETQ. The CDR3 extends over 19 amino acids. Losses at the gene ends were 0 bases for V and 0 bases for J; bases not matched to a gene: 5. The chain's CDR3 is CASSLGLAGGPSSYNEQFF. DNA for the CDR3: TGCGCCAGCAGCTTGGGACTAGCGGGAGGGCCAAGCTCCTACAATGAGCAGTTCTTC.

The V gene is TRBV5-1, the J gene TRBJ1-1; TRBD1 matches at 9 bases. Germline CDR1 is SGHRS and CDR2 is YFSETQ. The length of the CDR3 is 16 residues. V trimming: 4 bases; J trimming: 4 bases; junction bases outside the gene matches: 11. The CDR3: CASSKDRGLASTEAFF. The CDR3 DNA follows: TGCGCCAGCAGCAAGGACAGGGGACTCGCTAGCACTGAAGCTTTCTTT.

The rearrangement uses TRBV6-1 and TRBJ1-5; TRBD1 agrees at 9 bases. The J segment lost 7 bases and the V segment lost 6 bases, leaving 10 bases of the junction unmatched. Germline V gene data show CDR1 as MNHNS and CDR2 as SASEGT. CDR3 size: 15 residues. The CDR3 nucleotides read TGTGCCAGCAGCCTTTTGATGGACAGGGGCCAGCCCCAGCATTTT. It is translated as CASSLLMDRGQPQHF.

The chain employs TRBV6-5 and TRBJ2-7; 9 positions agree with TRBD1. CDR1 and CDR2 (germline): MNHEY, SVGAGI. The V segment lost 2 bases and the J segment 5 bases; nucleotides outside the gene matches: 4. This CDR3 comprises 14 residues. DNA for the CDR3: TGTGCCAGCAGTTACCACAGGGGGCCAGACGAGCAGTACTTC. Translated, it gives CASSYHRGPDEQYF.

This chain links TRBV4-3 with TRBJ2-7; 9 positions match TRBD1. The CDR3 sequence is 15 residues long. Germline-derived CDR1 and CDR2 are LGHNA and YSLEER. Trimming cost V 5 bases and J 7 bases; bases outside gene matches: 12. CDR3 in amino acids: CASSSGTGRGLEQYF. The CDR3 region has the DNA TGCGCCAGCAGCTCCGGGACAGGGCGGGGATTGGAGCAGTACTTC.

The chain recombines TRBV7-9 with TRBJ2-5; 9 nucleotides align to TRBD1. Germline CDR1 is SEHNR and CDR2 is FQNEAQ (reference sequence). The CDR3 extends over 15 amino acids. The trim removed 5 bases at V and 1 base at J, leaving 5 bases unmatched. CDR3 sequence: CASSLQGASQETQYF. CDR3 bases: TGTGCCAGCAGCCTACAGGGGGCATCCCAAGAGACCCAGTACTTC.

V and J are TRBV7-3 and TRBJ2-5; 9 nucleotides match TRBD1. V gave up 4 bases and J gave up 1 base; unmatched junction bases: 7. The germline V gene encodes CDR1 SGHTA and CDR2 FQGTGA. This CDR3 is 16 amino acids long. The DNA for the CDR3 is TGTGCCAGCAGCTCACAACCGGGACAGGGCCAAGAGACCCAGTACTTC. Its translation: CASSSQPGQGQETQYF.

Regarding this clone: The same CDR3 can be traced to other DNA sequences in this sample. V gene TRBV7-9 combines with J gene TRBJ2-2; no firm D call. The CDR3 totals 14 residues. Per the germline V gene, CDR1 is SEHNR and CDR2 is FQNEAQ (reference sequence). Trimming shortened V by 3 bases and J by 1 base, and 6 bases separated the two germline ends. The chain's CDR3 is CASSLAGNTGELFF. The DNA of the CDR3 is TGTGCCAGCAGCTTGGCAGGGAACACCGGGGAGCTGTTTTTT.

The chain employs TRBV19 and TRBJ1-1; D remains unclear. V was shortened by 7 bases and J by 3 bases, with 9 bases between the two germline ends. CDR3 size: 12 residues. CDR1 LNHDA and CDR2 SQIVND come from the germline V gene (reference sequence). Here the CDR3 reads CASKMGYTEAFF. CDR3 DNA sequence: TGTGCCAGTAAGATGGGCTACACTGAAGCTTTCTTT.

The chain uses TRBV11-2 and TRBJ2-2, with 9 nucleotides matching TRBD2. The CDR3 is 16 residues long. Germline lookup yields CDR1 SGHAT and CDR2 FQNNGV. Germline trimming cut 5 bases from V and 3 bases from J; bases unmatched to any gene: 7. This CDR3 is CASSGRTSAYTGELFF. The CDR3 DNA sequence: TGTGCCAGCAGCGGGAGGACTAGCGCGTACACCGGGGAGCTGTTTTTT. The entire variable domain, with the rest obtained from reference TRBV11-2 and TRBJ2-2, is as follows: EAGVAQSPRYKIIEKRQSVAFWCNPISGHATLYWYQQILGQGPKLLIQFQNNGVVDDSQLPKDRFSAERLKGVDSTLKIQPAKLEDSAVYLCASSGRTSAYTGELFFGEGSRLTVL.

This chain connects TRBV7-6 to TRBJ1-2; 11 bases map to TRBD1. The CDR3 has 14 amino acids. Germline assignment: CDR1 SGHVS and CDR2 FNYEAQ. V lost 5 bases, J lost 8 bases, and 7 bases stayed unmatched. CDR3 sequence reads: CASSPRTGGAGYTF. In DNA form, the CDR3 reads TGTGCCAGCAGCCCCCGGACAGGGGGCGCCGGCTACACCTTC.

The rearrangement joins TRBV9 to TRBJ2-7; TRBD2 agrees at 8 bases. With V trimmed by 3 bases and J by 1 base, 3 bases remained unmatched. CDR1 is SGDLS, CDR2 YYNGEE, per germline. The CDR3 sequence is 14 residues long. The CDR3 DNA is TGTGCCAGCAGCGCCGTAGCGGGATCCTACGAGCAGTACTTC. It specifies CASSAVAGSYEQYF.